A selection of T cell receptor beta chains follows, all from one sample in a study of blood T cell repertoires in COVID-19. Data came from immunoSEQ multiplex PCR; TCRdb stores just in-frame clones and leaves some out. The table includes 200,000 to 250,000 clones, more than 70% detected once. The sample consisted of peripheral blood. These receptors were obtained from a woman in her fifties or sixties with acute or convalescent COVID-19. Each CDR3 is given with its conserved first and last residue. Fields, in order: CDR3 protein, CDR3 DNA, D gene, V gene, clone size, J gene. D genes are given only for firm matches. Some rows have no size entry. The others give once, few or many, or a class for an expanded clone.

CDR3 protein: CARKKGVTGANTEAFF
CDR3 DNA: TGTGCCAGGAAAAAAGGGGTGACAGGGGCGAACACTGAAGCTTTCTTT
D gene: TRBD1
V gene: TRBV2
clone size: -
J gene: TRBJ1-1

CDR3 protein: CASGLAAGTGGLSNQPQHF
CDR3 DNA: TGTGCTAGTGGTTTGGCCGCCGGGACAGGGGGCCTTAGCAATCAGCCCCAGCATTTT
D gene: TRBD1
V gene: TRBV12-5
clone size: -
J gene: TRBJ1-5

CDR3 protein: CASSIAAGYTGELFF
CDR3 DNA: TGTGCCAGTAGTATCGCGGCAGGGTACACCGGGGAGCTGTTTTTT
D gene: -
V gene: TRBV19
clone size: -
J gene: TRBJ2-2

CDR3 protein: CASSQALWGGVNIQYF
CDR3 DNA: TGTGCCAGCAGCCAAGCTTTGTGGGGGGGCGTAAACATTCAGTACTTC
D gene: -
V gene: TRBV4-2
clone size: -
J gene: TRBJ2-4

CDR3 protein: CSVERAGNEQYF
CDR3 DNA: TGCAGCGTTGAACGGGCAGGGAACGAGCAGTACTTC
D gene: -
V gene: TRBV29-1
clone size: -
J gene: TRBJ2-7

CDR3 protein: CASSEALQGYGYTF
CDR3 DNA: TGTGCCAGCAGTGAAGCGCTACAGGGCTATGGCTACACCTTC
D gene: -
V gene: TRBV6-1
clone size: once
J gene: TRBJ1-2

CDR3 protein: CASSFQQFGNTIYF
CDR3 DNA: TGTGCCAGCAGCTTCCAACAGTTCGGAAACACCATATATTTT
D gene: -
V gene: TRBV5-6
clone size: once
J gene: TRBJ1-3

CDR3 protein: CASSDPGQGGAEAFF
CDR3 DNA: TGTGCCAGCAGCGATCCGGGACAGGGTGGCGCTGAAGCTTTCTTT
D gene: TRBD1
V gene: TRBV7-3
clone size: once
J gene: TRBJ1-1

CDR3 protein: CASRVVPEQYF
CDR3 DNA: TGTGCCAGCAGGGTAGTTCCCGAGCAGTACTTC
D gene: -
V gene: TRBV7-8
clone size: -
J gene: TRBJ2-7

CDR3 protein: CASSPGTPYEQYF
CDR3 DNA: TGTGCCAGCAGCCCAGGGACTCCCTACGAGCAGTACTTC
D gene: -
V gene: TRBV13
clone size: -
J gene: TRBJ2-7

CDR3 protein: CASSVDPSSGRRAEQFF
CDR3 DNA: TGTGCCAGCAGCGTTGACCCATCTAGCGGGAGACGGGCTGAGCAGTTCTTC
D gene: TRBD2
V gene: TRBV5-4
clone size: few
J gene: TRBJ2-1

CDR3 protein: CARSVTTGGGYTF
CDR3 DNA: TGTGCCAGAAGCGTAACAACAGGGGGCGGCTACACCTTC
D gene: TRBD1
V gene: TRBV5-3
clone size: once
J gene: TRBJ1-2

CDR3 protein: CASSQAGTSAYYFRNEQFF
CDR3 DNA: TGTGCCAGCAGCCAAGCCGGGACTAGCGCTTATTACTTTCGTAATGAGCAGTTCTTC
D gene: TRBD2
V gene: TRBV14
clone size: -
J gene: TRBJ2-1

CDR3 protein: CASSQVSGGGRTEAFF
CDR3 DNA: TGTGCCAGCAGCCAAGTGAGCGGGGGCGGCCGCACTGAAGCTTTCTTT
D gene: -
V gene: TRBV3-1/TRBV3-2
clone size: -
J gene: TRBJ1-1

CDR3 protein: CASSPARTSGSRQDTQYF
CDR3 DNA: TGCGCCAGCAGCCCTGCTCGGACTAGCGGGTCCCGACAGGATACGCAGTATTTT
D gene: TRBD2
V gene: TRBV5-1
clone size: -
J gene: TRBJ2-3

CDR3 protein: CASRLQGTSGNTIYF
CDR3 DNA: TGTGCCAGCAGACTACAGGGGACATCTGGAAACACCATATATTTT
D gene: TRBD1
V gene: TRBV6-5
clone size: -
J gene: TRBJ1-3

CDR3 protein: CASTLGQPGELFF
CDR3 DNA: TGTGCCAGCACCCTCGGACAGCCCGGGGAGCTGTTTTTT
D gene: -
V gene: TRBV7-2
clone size: once
J gene: TRBJ2-2

CDR3 protein: CASRGQGYNSPLHF
CDR3 DNA: TGTGCCAGCAGGGGACAGGGCTATAATTCACCCCTCCACTTT
D gene: TRBD1
V gene: TRBV6-5
clone size: -
J gene: TRBJ1-6

CDR3 protein: CASSQLDRLGFSPLHF
CDR3 DNA: TGTGCCAGCAGCCAATTGGACAGGCTGGGGTTTTCACCCCTCCACTTT
D gene: TRBD1
V gene: TRBV14
clone size: -
J gene: TRBJ1-6

CDR3 protein: CATSRVLGQWETQYF
CDR3 DNA: TGTGCCACCAGCAGAGTCCTGGGACAGTGGGAGACCCAGTACTTC
D gene: TRBD1
V gene: TRBV15
clone size: -
J gene: TRBJ2-5

CDR3 protein: CASSVGGNEKLFF
CDR3 DNA: TGTGCCTCCTCTGTGGGGGGAAATGAAAAACTGTTTTTT
D gene: -
V gene: TRBV28
clone size: -
J gene: TRBJ1-4

CDR3 protein: CASKTGNQPQHF
CDR3 DNA: TGTGCCAGTAAGACAGGTAATCAGCCCCAGCATTTT
D gene: -
V gene: TRBV19
clone size: -
J gene: TRBJ1-5

CDR3 protein: CASSPGQGNEKLFF
CDR3 DNA: TGTGCCAGCAGCCCGGGACAGGGTAATGAAAAACTGTTTTTT
D gene: TRBD1
V gene: TRBV7-2
clone size: -
J gene: TRBJ1-4

CDR3 protein: CASSLSTGGQPQHF
CDR3 DNA: TGTGCCAGCAGCTTATCGACAGGGGGACAGCCCCAGCATTTT
D gene: TRBD1
V gene: TRBV7-2
clone size: -
J gene: TRBJ1-5

CDR3 protein: CASSHIGLGEDYGYTF
CDR3 DNA: TGCGCCAGCAGCCATATAGGTTTAGGTGAGGACTATGGCTACACCTTC
D gene: -
V gene: TRBV4-1
clone size: -
J gene: TRBJ1-2

CDR3 protein: CASSRAHPGQGAGELFF
CDR3 DNA: TGTGCCAGCAGTAGGGCCCATCCGGGACAGGGAGCCGGGGAGCTGTTTTTT
D gene: TRBD1
V gene: TRBV28
clone size: -
J gene: TRBJ2-2

CDR3 protein: CASSPRTGGAETQYF
CDR3 DNA: TGCGCCAGCAGCCCAAGGACAGGGGGTGCGGAGACCCAGTACTTC
D gene: TRBD1
V gene: TRBV5-1
clone size: -
J gene: TRBJ2-5

CDR3 protein: CAGRQGHTDTQYF
CDR3 DNA: TGTGCCGGGAGACAGGGGCACACAGATACGCAGTATTTT
D gene: TRBD1
V gene: TRBV2
clone size: few
J gene: TRBJ2-3

CDR3 protein: CASSPGLAGDNEQFF
CDR3 DNA: TGCGCCAGCAGCCCGGGACTAGCGGGGGACAATGAGCAGTTCTTC
D gene: TRBD2
V gene: TRBV5-1
clone size: -
J gene: TRBJ2-1